This TCR beta chain was retrieved from a study of OX40 agonist ivuxolimab in advanced cancers. Notes on the study in general: At 0.1 to 3.0 mg/kg, CD4+ and CD8+ blood T cells expanded clonally by week 6.

On this clone itself: Its antigen is not known.

CDR1 is SGHNT and CDR2 is YYREEE in the germline V gene (reference sequence). The CDR3 extends over 15 amino acids. Losses at the gene ends were 3 bases for V and 11 bases for J; bases not matched to a gene: 15. Only in-frame clones appear in the TCRdb table, and some are missing; sequencing was by immunoSEQ multiplex PCR. The data hold tens of thousands of clones, with around 89% observed a single time. Autoimmune disease history or systemic immunosuppression excluded patients. The rearrangement uses TRBV5-4 and TRBJ1-1, with 8 bases that match TRBD1. Sequencing used CD4+ or CD8+ T cells sorted from blood, obtained in a trial of the OX40 agonist ivuxolimab. This TCR came from an adult with an advanced solid tumor such as melanoma, head and neck, liver or kidney cancer. The CDR3 loop is CASSSDRVRPSEAFF. The CDR3 DNA reads as TGTGCCAGCAGCTCGGACAGGGTCCGACCAAGTGAGGCTTTCTTT.